One sample yielded the 28 T cell receptor beta chains listed below, sequenced in a study of cytomegalovirus exposure and HLA in healthy donors. The method was immunoSEQ multiplex PCR; TCRdb's version includes in-frame clones alone and lacks a portion of them. In the table there are 99,000 or so clones, 70% to 90% of which are singletons. Sample: PBMCs. The receptors here all came from a woman aged 18 to 35 in good health and CMV-seropositive.

The gene calls are TRBV6-1 and TRBJ2-7, with TRBD2 identical over 13 bases. Germline trimming cut 7 bases from V and 2 bases from J; bases unmatched to any gene: 5. CDR3 length: 15 residues. Germline V gene data show CDR1 as MNHNS and CDR2 as SASEGT. The CDR3 coding sequence is TGTGCCAGCACAAGACTAGCGGGGGGCGCCTACGAGCAGTACTTC. Protein: CASTRLAGGAYEQYF.

V usage is TRBV6-1 and J usage is TRBJ1-2; TRBD1 matches at 7 bases. Per germline, CDR1 MNHNS and CDR2 SASEGT. Unmatched junction bases numbered 2, after V lost 6 bases and J lost 4 bases. The CDR3 loop spans 12 amino acids. The CDR3 DNA follows: TGTGCCAGCAGACAGGGGCCCTATGGCTACACCTTC. Residues: CASRQGPYGYTF.

CDR3 sequence: CASSEQGYYGYTF. The CDR3 coding sequence is TGCGCCAGCAGTGAACAGGGCTACTATGGCTACACCTTC. The gene calls are TRBV10-2 and TRBJ1-2, with a weak D call TRBD1 (6 bases). Trimming shortened V by 3 bases and J by 3 bases, and 8 bases separated the two germline ends. This CDR3 is 13 amino acids long. CDR1 is WSHSY, CDR2 SAAADI, per germline.

This chain links TRBV6-1 with TRBJ2-1, with TRBD2 matching 9 bases. This CDR3 has 14 residues. Germline V lookup: CDR1 MNHNS, CDR2 SASEGT. V lost 6 bases to trimming and J lost 9 bases; unmatched junction nucleotides: 9. For the CDR3, the DNA is TGTGCCAGCAGGACCCGACAAGCGGGAGGTGAGCAGTTCTTC. As protein: CASRTRQAGGEQFF.

The CDR3 DNA reads as TGTGCCAGCAGTTTACTGGGGGGAGAACTTGACTACGAGCAGTACTTC. It codes for CASSLLGGELDYEQYF. The chain has TRBV27 and TRBJ2-7, with D tentatively TRBD2 (6 bases). CDR3 size: 16 residues. Germline CDR1 and CDR2: MNHEY and SMNVEV (reference sequence). The V end was cut by 2 bases, the J end by 3 bases, with 17 bases between.

The rearrangement links TRBV29-1 to TRBJ1-4; weak D call: TRBD1 (5 bases). The CDR3 contains 14 residues. Germline V lookup: CDR1 SQVTM, CDR2 ANQGSEA. V lost 6 bases and J lost 0, with 11 bases in between. CDR3 sequence: CSVARDATNEKLFF. CDR3 sequence (DNA): TGCAGCGTGGCCAGGGATGCAACTAATGAAAAACTGTTTTTT.

The rearrangement uses TRBV5-6 and TRBJ2-3; tentatively, D is TRBD1 (5 bases). The CDR3 has 18 residues. The ends were cut back, 2 bases at V and 2 bases at J, with 21 bases in the middle. The germline CDR1 and CDR2 sequences are SGHDT and YYEEEE. In nucleotides, the CDR3 is TGTGCCAGCAGCTTCAATTCGCTGGGGCTACCGAACACAGATACGCAGTATTTT. As protein: CASSFNSLGLPNTDTQYF.

V gene TRBV5-4 combines with J gene TRBJ2-5; 7 positions match TRBD1. Germline CDR1 is SGHNT and CDR2 is YYREEE (reference sequence). CDR3 size: 15 residues. J was trimmed by 1 base and V by 2 bases; bases with no gene match: 5. CDR3 nucleotides: TGTGCCAGCAGCTTTGGGACAGTACTCCAAGAGACCCAGTACTTC. This sequence encodes CASSFGTVLQETQYF.

CDR3 in DNA: TGTGCCAGCAGTTTGAAGCGGAAAGAGACCCAGTACTTC. Residues: CASSLKRKETQYF. V is TRBV27 and J is TRBJ2-5; D is perhaps TRBD2 (5 bases). In germline, CDR1 is MNHEY, CDR2 SMNVEV (reference sequence). Trimming cost V 3 bases and J 3 bases, with 8 bases left between them. The CDR3 is made up of 13 amino acids.

The rearrangement links TRBV28 to TRBJ1-1; weak D call: TRBD1 (5 bases). CDR1 MDHEN and CDR2 SYDVKM come from the germline V gene. The ends were cut back, 10 bases at V and 8 bases at J, with 11 bases in the middle. CDR3 length equals 10 residues. The CDR3 DNA follows: TGTGCCACCCGACGGGGGGAAGCTTTCTTT. This sequence encodes CATRRGEAFF. The variable domain in full, completed from reference TRBV28 and TRBJ1-1, reads DVKVTQSSRYLVKRTGEKVFLECVQDMDHENMFWYRQDPGLGLRLIYFSYDVKMKEKGDIPEGYSVSREKKERFSLILESASTNQTSMYLCATRRGEAFFGQGTRLTVV.

Comment on this clone: The junction shows a germline mismatch at one end, possibly a read error. Other DNA sequences of this sample code for an identical CDR3. J is TRBJ2-7 and V is TRBV5-1; a possible D gene is TRBD1 (6 bases). Per the germline V gene, CDR1 is SGHRS and CDR2 is YFSETQ. There are 15 residues in the CDR3. In nucleotides, the CDR3 is TGCGCTAGCAGCTTGAACAGGGACGTAACCTACGAGCAGTACTTC. Translation: CASSLNRDVTYEQYF. The full variable domain, its missing parts supplied by reference TRBV5-1 and TRBJ2-7, is KAGVTQTPRYLIKTRGQQVTLSCSPISGHRSVSWYQQTPGQGLQFLFEYFSETQRNKGNFPGRFSGRQFSNSRSEMNVSTLELGDSALYLCASSLNRDVTYEQYFGPGTRLTVT.

Only a few counts were recorded for this clone. The chain is built from TRBV30 and TRBJ2-7; TRBD2 might be the D (5 bases). With 7 bases removed from V and 0 bases from J, the gap between germline ends came to 16 bases. This CDR3 spans 14 amino acids. CDR1 is GTSNPN and CDR2 is SVGIG in the germline V gene (reference sequence). In DNA form, the CDR3 reads TGTGCCTACGACCGGGGTATTCGCTCCTACGAGCAGTACTTC. Protein: CAYDRGIRSYEQYF.

There are a few counts of this clone. The V and J genes are TRBV6-5 and TRBJ1-6, with TRBD1 identical over 8 bases. The trim removed 4 bases at V and 11 bases at J, leaving 4 bases unmatched. CDR3 length: 13 residues. In germline, CDR1 is MNHEY, CDR2 SVGAGI. The CDR3 protein is CASSSTTGAPLHF. The CDR3 nucleotides are TGTGCCAGCAGTTCTACGACAGGGGCACCCCTCCACTTT.

V is TRBV7-8 and J is TRBJ1-3; no reliable D call. The V and J ends lost 10 bases and 0 bases respectively, with 16 bases between them. From germline, CDR1 is SGHVS and CDR2 FQNEAQ. This CDR3 region has 15 residues. Here the CDR3 reads CATRGSRYSGNTIYF. DNA of the CDR3: TGTGCCACCCGAGGGAGTCGTTACTCTGGAAACACCATATATTTT.

The genes are TRBV6-5 and TRBJ2-3; D not resolved. Trimming removed 2 bases from V and 6 bases from J, with 9 bases in between. The CDR3 spans 13 residues. CDR1 MNHEY and CDR2 SVGAGI come from the germline V gene. The CDR3 coding sequence is TGTGCCAGCAGTTACAGGTCCGGGGATACGCAGTATTTT. As protein: CASSYRSGDTQYF.

CDR3 bases: TGTGCCAGCAGCCAGGGGGGTCGGGATCAGCCCCAGCATTTT. It yields the protein CASSQGGRDQPQHF. The gene calls are TRBV5-4 and TRBJ1-5, with 7 bases that match TRBD1. The trim removed 4 bases at V and 5 bases at J, leaving 6 bases unmatched. Germline CDR1 and CDR2: SGHNT and YYREEE (reference sequence). This CDR3 contains 14 residues. Supplemented by reference TRBV5-4 and TRBJ1-5, the full variable domain reads ETGVTQSPTHLIKTRGQQVTLRCSSQSGHNTVSWYQQALGQGPQFIFQYYREEENGRGNFPPRFSGLQFPNYSSELNVNALELDDSALYLCASSQGGRDQPQHFGDGTRLSIL.

This clone was seen only a few times. The CDR3 DNA reads TGCGCCAGCAGTGAACCGGAGTCCTACGAGCAGTACTTC. Translating gives CASSEPESYEQYF. The genes are TRBV10-1 and TRBJ2-7; no clear D. Trimming left V 3 bases short and J 1 base short, with 7 bases between. Germline CDR1 WNHNN, CDR2 SYGVQD (reference sequence). The CDR3 contains 13 residues.

This clone was seen more than once but under ten times. This chain links TRBV5-4 with TRBJ2-2; D call uncertain. V was clipped by 0 bases and J by 5 bases, with 11 bases between them. CDR3 size: 15 residues. Germline values: CDR1 SGHNT, CDR2 YYREEE (reference sequence). The DNA of the CDR3 is TGTGCCAGCAGCTTGGCAGGCCGCGTTACCGGGGAGCTGTTTTTT. Translation gives CASSLAGRVTGELFF.

Here the CDR3 reads CASSLSRGDTQYF. CDR3 nucleotides: TGTGCCAGCAGCTTATCGAGGGGGGATACGCAGTATTTT. J is TRBJ2-3 and V is TRBV7-9; D may be TRBD1 (6 bases). The germline V gene has CDR1 SEHNR and CDR2 FQNEAQ (reference sequence). Between the trimmed V and J ends, which lost 2 bases and 6 bases, there was a span of 9 bases. CDR3 size: 13 residues.

The chain has TRBV11-1 and TRBJ2-3, with 8 bases identical to TRBD1. Per the germline V gene, CDR1 is SGHAT and CDR2 is FQDESV (reference sequence). After removal of 8 bases from V and 3 bases from J, the junction contained 7 bases not matched to a gene. The CDR3 consists of 14 residues. Here the CDR3 reads CASEDRAKTDTQYF. DNA of the CDR3: TGTGCCAGCGAGGACAGGGCAAAAACAGATACGCAGTATTTT. Drawing the rest from reference TRBV11-1 and TRBJ2-3, the complete variable domain is EAEVAQSPRYKITEKSQAVAFWCDPISGHATLYWYRQILGQGPELLVQFQDESVVDDSQLPKDRFSAERLKGVDSTLKIQPAELGDSAMYLCASEDRAKTDTQYFGPGTRLTVL.

The genes are TRBV28 and TRBJ2-5, with 7 positions matching TRBD2. The germline V gene encodes CDR1 MDHEN and CDR2 SYDVKM. This CDR3 has 12 amino acids. With V trimmed by 6 bases and J by 5 bases, 3 bases remained unmatched. The CDR3 DNA is TGTGCCAGCAGCGGGGGGTATGAGACCCAGTACTTC. It encodes CASSGGYETQYF.

The chain uses TRBV6-1 and TRBJ1-2; D uncertain. The V gene's germline CDR1 is MNHNS and CDR2 SASEGT. V was clipped by 7 bases and J by 6 bases, with 15 bases between them. The CDR3 sequence is 13 residues long. The CDR3 nucleotides read TGTGCCAGCAACCTGGCCGGAGGTCATGGCTACACCTTC. Encoded protein: CASNLAGGHGYTF.

This chain uses TRBV6-5 with TRBJ1-5; D remains ambiguous. The germline CDR1 and CDR2 sequences are MNHEY and SVGAGI. V was shortened by 2 bases and J by 7 bases, with 12 bases between the two germline ends. The CDR3 is 14 amino acids. The CDR3 reads CASSYREGWQPQHF. DNA for the CDR3: TGTGCCAGCAGTTACCGGGAAGGATGGCAGCCCCAGCATTTT.

The V and J genes are TRBV15 and TRBJ1-2, with 10 bases matching TRBD1. CDR1 is LNHNV, CDR2 YYDKDF, per germline (reference sequence). There are 18 residues in the CDR3. The J segment lost 5 bases and the V segment lost 5 bases, leaving 17 bases of the junction unmatched. CDR3 loop: CATSGRQGANYFSYGYTF. The CDR3 bases are TGTGCCACCAGCGGAAGACAGGGGGCTAACTATTTTAGTTATGGCTACACCTTC. Together with reference TRBV15 and TRBJ1-2, the CDR3 gives the full variable domain: DAMVIQNPRYQVTQFGKPVTLSCSQTLNHNVMYWYQQKSSQAPKLLFHYYDKDFNNEADTPDNFQSRRPNTSFCFLDIRSPGLGDTAMYLCATSGRQGANYFSYGYTFGSGTRLTVV.

The chain is built from TRBV5-4 and TRBJ2-5, with 8 bases aligning to TRBD1. The V gene's germline CDR1 is SGHNT and CDR2 YYREEE (reference sequence). The V and J ends lost 0 bases and 6 bases, in that order; junction bases with no gene match: 10. CDR3 length: 16 residues. CDR3 residues: CASSLGFGQGVKTQYF. CDR3 DNA sequence: TGTGCCAGCAGCTTGGGGTTTGGACAGGGAGTGAAGACCCAGTACTTC. Based on the CDR3 plus reference TRBV5-4 and TRBJ2-5, the full variable domain is ETGVTQSPTHLIKTRGQQVTLRCSSQSGHNTVSWYQQALGQGPQFIFQYYREEENGRGNFPPRFSGLQFPNYSSELNVNALELDDSALYLCASSLGFGQGVKTQYFGPGTRLLVL.

The V gene is TRBV2, the J gene TRBJ2-7; tentative D call: TRBD1 (6 bases). CDR1 and CDR2 from the germline V gene are SNHLY and FYNNEI. The CDR3 sequence is 17 residues long. V lost 5 bases, J lost 2 bases, and 22 bases lay in between. CDR3 protein: CASSKDTWTDVPYEQYF. DNA of the CDR3: TGTGCCAGCAGTAAAGACACTTGGACAGATGTCCCCTACGAGCAGTACTTC.

The chain combines TRBV5-1 with TRBJ2-3; D not resolved. CDR1 is SGHRS and CDR2 is YFSETQ in the germline V gene. The V and J ends lost 4 bases and 0 bases respectively, with 9 bases between them. CDR3 length equals 14 residues. The chain's CDR3 is CASSEGASTDTQYF. CDR3 DNA: TGCGCCAGCAGCGAAGGAGCAAGCACAGATACGCAGTATTTT.

The chain has TRBV18 and TRBJ1-1; D is perhaps TRBD1 (6 bases). In germline, CDR1 is KGHSH, CDR2 LQKENI. Trimming removed 3 bases from V and 7 bases from J, with 12 bases in between. This CDR3 has 13 amino acids. The CDR3 loop is CASSPPGEIEAFF. The CDR3 DNA sequence: TGTGCCAGCTCACCCCCAGGGGAGATTGAAGCTTTCTTT. The full variable domain, its missing parts supplied by reference TRBV18 and TRBJ1-1, is NAGVMQNPRHLVRRRGQEARLRCSPMKGHSHVYWYRQLPEEGLKFMVYLQKENIIDESGMPKERFSAEFPKEGPSILRIQQVVRGDSAAYFCASSPPGEIEAFFGQGTRLTVV.